The 10 T cell receptor beta chains reported below all come from one sample, sequenced in a study of early T cells in non-severe SARS-CoV-2 infection. TCRdb fed the 5' RACE reads into MiXCR, producing one record per CDR3 protein. The table has over 85,000 distinct CDR3 sequences, 10% to 15% seen once. The sequences come from whole blood, collected at baseline. These receptors were collected from an adult who was a healthcare worker with PCR-confirmed SARS-CoV-2 infection or an uninfected control (not recorded which).

The V and J genes are TRBV25-1 and TRBJ2-1; a weak D match, TRBD2 (8 bases). This CDR3 comprises 15 residues. Germline loops: CDR1 MGHDK, CDR2 SYGVNS. Trimming left V 6 bases short and J 3 bases short, with 15 bases between. The CDR3 DNA is TGTGCCAGCAGGCCGGGGGGGACAGTCTACAATGAGCAGTTCTTC. As protein: CASRPGGTVYNEQFF.

The chain recombines TRBV29-1 with TRBJ2-7, with D maybe TRBD1 (5 bases). Trimming pared 4 bases from V and 0 bases from J, leaving 7 bases between. This CDR3 spans 12 amino acids. Germline CDR1 SQVTM, CDR2 ANQGSEA. The DNA of the CDR3 is TGCAGCGTTGCGGACAACTCCTACGAGCAGTACTTC. This codes for CSVADNSYEQYF.

The V call is TRBV7-9, the J call TRBJ2-3; tentative D call: TRBD2 (6 bases). The V and J ends lost 5 bases and 4 bases respectively, with 16 bases between them. This CDR3 is 15 amino acids long. In germline, CDR1 is SEHNR, CDR2 FQNEAQ (reference sequence). The CDR3 DNA reads TGTGCCAGCAGCCTAGTCCCGGGAGTGTCAGATACGCAGTATTTT. It translates to CASSLVPGVSDTQYF. Full variable domain (remainder filled in from reference TRBV7-9 and TRBJ2-3): DTGVSQNPRHKITKRGQNVTFRCDPISEHNRLYWYRQTLGQGPEFLTYFQNEAQLEKSRLLSDRFSAERPKGSFSTLEIQRTEQGDSAMYLCASSLVPGVSDTQYFGPGTRLTVL.

In its sample, this clonotype was seen many times. This rearrangement joins TRBV7-2 to TRBJ1-1; no reliable D call. This CDR3 contains 14 residues. Germline CDR1 SGHTA, CDR2 FQGNSA. V dropped 2 bases and J dropped 1 base, with 8 bases sitting between them. CDR3 region: CASSLYQPNTEAFF. The CDR3 coding sequence is TGTGCCAGCAGCTTATATCAGCCGAACACTGAAGCTTTCTTT.

The chain employs TRBV20-1 and TRBJ1-1; perhaps TRBD1 as D (6 bases). The germline V gene has CDR1 DFQATT and CDR2 SNEGSKA (reference sequence). V was cut by 7 bases and J by 5 bases, with 23 bases left in between. This CDR3 contains 15 residues. The CDR3 bases are TGCAGTGTTAGGGGGGAGGGCGCAGCGTGGACTGAAGCTTTCTTT. This translates into CSVRGEGAAWTEAFF.

The chain has TRBV6-5 and TRBJ1-5; D uncertain. Germline V gives CDR1 MNHEY, CDR2 SVGAGI. Trimming took off 4 bases at V and 5 bases at J, with 9 bases between the two ends. This CDR3 is built from 13 residues. The CDR3 DNA sequence: TGTGCCAGCAGTTTTGCCCCGCATCAGCCCCAGCATTTT. Protein product: CASSFAPHQPQHF.

The rearrangement joins TRBV2 to TRBJ2-7, with TRBD2 matching 11 bases. Germline-derived CDR1 and CDR2 are SNHLY and FYNNEI. This CDR3 has 15 residues. J gave up 3 bases and V 1 base, and 2 bases lay outside the gene matches. The CDR3 DNA is TGTGCCAGCAGTGAAGGACTAGCGGGGAGCTACGAGCAGTACTTC. Protein sequence: CASSEGLAGSYEQYF.

In its sample, this clonotype was seen a few times. V usage is TRBV5-1 and J usage is TRBJ2-1; 7 bases line up with TRBD1. Losses at the gene ends were 3 bases for V and 7 bases for J; bases not matched to a gene: 13. This CDR3 has 16 residues. Germline values: CDR1 SGHRS, CDR2 YFSETQ. CDR3 protein: CASSSLQGKEANEQFF. The CDR3 DNA is TGCGCCAGCAGCTCGTTACAGGGGAAGGAGGCGAATGAGCAGTTCTTC.

The sample holds a few counts of this clonotype. The chain joins TRBV5-1 to TRBJ2-3; TRBD2 matches 14 bases. V was clipped by 1 base and J by 1 base; unmatched bases: 5. The germline V gene has CDR1 SGHRS and CDR2 YFSETQ. The CDR3 totals 18 residues. The CDR3 loop is CASSLSRLAGGRTDTQYF. Written as DNA, the CDR3 is TGCGCCAGCAGCTTGTCCCGACTAGCGGGGGGGCGCACAGATACGCAGTATTTT. Filled out from reference TRBV5-1 and TRBJ2-3, the complete variable domain reads KAGVTQTPRYLIKTRGQQVTLSCSPISGHRSVSWYQQTPGQGLQFLFEYFSETQRNKGNFPGRFSGRQFSNSRSEMNVSTLELGDSALYLCASSLSRLAGGRTDTQYFGPGTRLTVL.

On this clonotype: The missing conserved phenylalanine or tryptophan at the end of this CDR3 makes a read error likely. This chain connects TRBV28 to TRBJ1-6; weak D call: TRBD1 (5 bases). Germline assignment: CDR1 MDHEN and CDR2 SYDVKM. This CDR3 spans 13 amino acids. V shed 7 bases and J shed 7 bases, with 11 bases lying between them. DNA for the CDR3: TGTGCCAGCAAAGGCAGGGCGAATTCACCCCTCCACTAT. Encoded protein: CASKGRANSPLHY.